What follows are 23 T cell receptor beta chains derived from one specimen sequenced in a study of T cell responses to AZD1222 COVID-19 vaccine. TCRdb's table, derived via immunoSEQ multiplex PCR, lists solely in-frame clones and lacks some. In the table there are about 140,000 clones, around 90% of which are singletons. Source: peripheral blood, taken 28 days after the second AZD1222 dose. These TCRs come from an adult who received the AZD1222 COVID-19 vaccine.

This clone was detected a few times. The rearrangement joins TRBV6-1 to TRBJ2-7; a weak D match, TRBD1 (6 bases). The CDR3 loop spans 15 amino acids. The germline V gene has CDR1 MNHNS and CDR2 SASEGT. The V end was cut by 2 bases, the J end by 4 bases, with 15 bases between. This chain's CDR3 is CASSESAGVVYEQYF. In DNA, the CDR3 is TGTGCCAGCAGTGAATCGGCAGGGGTTGTTTACGAGCAGTACTTC.

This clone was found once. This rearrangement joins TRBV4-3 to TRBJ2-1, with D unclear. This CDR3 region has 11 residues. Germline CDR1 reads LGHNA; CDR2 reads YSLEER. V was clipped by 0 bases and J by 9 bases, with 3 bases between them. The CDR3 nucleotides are TGCGCCAGCAGCCAAGATGGTGAGCAGTTCTTC. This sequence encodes CASSQDGEQFF.

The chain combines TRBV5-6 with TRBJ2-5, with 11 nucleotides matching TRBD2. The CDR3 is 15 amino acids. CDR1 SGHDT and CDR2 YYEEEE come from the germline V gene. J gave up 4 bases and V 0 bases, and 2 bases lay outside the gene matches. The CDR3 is CASSLGLAGLETQYF. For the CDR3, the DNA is TGTGCCAGCAGCTTGGGACTAGCGGGGCTAGAGACCCAGTACTTC.

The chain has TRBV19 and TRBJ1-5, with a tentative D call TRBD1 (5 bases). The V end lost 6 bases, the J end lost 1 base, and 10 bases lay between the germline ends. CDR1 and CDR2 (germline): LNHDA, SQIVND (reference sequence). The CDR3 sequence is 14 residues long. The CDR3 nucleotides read TGTGCCAGTAGGGGGGACCTGAGCAATCAGCCCCAGCATTTT. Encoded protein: CASRGDLSNQPQHF. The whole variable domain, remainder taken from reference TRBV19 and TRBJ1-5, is DGGITQSPKYLFRKEGQNVTLSCEQNLNHDAMYWYRQDPGQGLRLIYYSQIVNDFQKGDIAEGYSVSREKKESFPLTVTSAQKNPTAFYLCASRGDLSNQPQHFGDGTRLSIL.

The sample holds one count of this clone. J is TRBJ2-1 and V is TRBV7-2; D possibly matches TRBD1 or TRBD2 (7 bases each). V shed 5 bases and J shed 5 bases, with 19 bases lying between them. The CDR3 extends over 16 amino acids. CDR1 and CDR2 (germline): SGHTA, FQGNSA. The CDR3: CASSPGGITGDNEQFF. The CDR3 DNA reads TGTGCCAGCAGCCCCGGGGGGATTACAGGGGACAATGAGCAGTTCTTC.

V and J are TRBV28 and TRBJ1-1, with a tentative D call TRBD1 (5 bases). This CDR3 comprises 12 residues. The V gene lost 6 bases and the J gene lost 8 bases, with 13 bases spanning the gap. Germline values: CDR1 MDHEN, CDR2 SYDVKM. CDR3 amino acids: CASSLGTPEAFF. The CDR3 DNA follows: TGTGCCAGCAGCCTCGGGACTCCGGAAGCTTTCTTT.

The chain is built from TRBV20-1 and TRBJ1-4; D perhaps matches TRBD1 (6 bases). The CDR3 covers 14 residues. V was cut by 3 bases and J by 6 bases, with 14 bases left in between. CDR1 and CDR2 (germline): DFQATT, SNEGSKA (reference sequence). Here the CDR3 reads CSASPGTRDEKLFF. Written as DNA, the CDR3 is TGCAGTGCTAGTCCCGGGACAAGGGATGAAAAACTGTTTTTT.

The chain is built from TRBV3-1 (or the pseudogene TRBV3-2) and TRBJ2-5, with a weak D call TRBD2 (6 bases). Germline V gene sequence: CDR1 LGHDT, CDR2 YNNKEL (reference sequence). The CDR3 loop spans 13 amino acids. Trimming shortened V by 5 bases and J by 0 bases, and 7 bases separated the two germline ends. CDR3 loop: CASSGRYQETQYF. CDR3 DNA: TGTGCCAGCAGCGGGAGGTACCAAGAGACCCAGTACTTC.

CDR3 sequence reads: CASSRRDRASGTEAFF. The CDR3 DNA reads TGTGCCAGCAGCCGTAGGGACAGGGCCTCGGGCACTGAAGCTTTCTTT. The chain links TRBV4-2 to TRBJ1-1; 9 nucleotides agree with TRBD1. Trimming at V came to 4 bases and at J to 4 bases, leaving 10 bases not matched to a gene. Germline-derived CDR1 and CDR2 are LGHNA and YNFKEQ. The CDR3 is made up of 16 amino acids.

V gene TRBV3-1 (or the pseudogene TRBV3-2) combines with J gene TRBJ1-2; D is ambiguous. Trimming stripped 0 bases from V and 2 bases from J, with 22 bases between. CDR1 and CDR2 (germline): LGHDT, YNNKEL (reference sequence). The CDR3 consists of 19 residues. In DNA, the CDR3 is TGTGCCAGCAGCCAAGATCGGGATGGCCTGCGGCCCAAAAACTATGGCTACACCTTC. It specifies CASSQDRDGLRPKNYGYTF.

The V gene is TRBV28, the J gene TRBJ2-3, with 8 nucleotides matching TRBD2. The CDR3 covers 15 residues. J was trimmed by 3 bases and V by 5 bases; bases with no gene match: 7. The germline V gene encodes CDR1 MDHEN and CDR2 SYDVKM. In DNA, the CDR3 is TGTGCCAGCAGTGCGGGGGGAGTTGGGACAGATACGCAGTATTTT. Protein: CASSAGGVGTDTQYF.

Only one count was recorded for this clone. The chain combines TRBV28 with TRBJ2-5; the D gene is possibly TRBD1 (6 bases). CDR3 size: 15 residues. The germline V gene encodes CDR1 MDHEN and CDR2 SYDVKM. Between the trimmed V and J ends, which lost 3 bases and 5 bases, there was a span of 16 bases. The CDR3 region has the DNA TGTGCCAGCAGTTTGGCCACCCGGGACACCGAGACCCAGTACTTC. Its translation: CASSLATRDTETQYF.

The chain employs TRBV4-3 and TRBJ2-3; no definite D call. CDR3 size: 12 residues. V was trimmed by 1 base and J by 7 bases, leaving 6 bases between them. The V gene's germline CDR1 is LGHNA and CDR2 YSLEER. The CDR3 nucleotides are TGCGCCAGCAGCCAAGGCCTTAATACGCAGTATTTT. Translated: CASSQGLNTQYF.

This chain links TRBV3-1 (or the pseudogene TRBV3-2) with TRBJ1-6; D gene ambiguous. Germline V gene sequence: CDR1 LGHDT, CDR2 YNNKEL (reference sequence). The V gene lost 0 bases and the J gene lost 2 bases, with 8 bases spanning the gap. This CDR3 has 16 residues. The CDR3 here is CASSQEKGAYNSPLHF. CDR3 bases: TGTGCCAGCAGCCAAGAGAAGGGAGCCTATAATTCACCCCTCCACTTT.

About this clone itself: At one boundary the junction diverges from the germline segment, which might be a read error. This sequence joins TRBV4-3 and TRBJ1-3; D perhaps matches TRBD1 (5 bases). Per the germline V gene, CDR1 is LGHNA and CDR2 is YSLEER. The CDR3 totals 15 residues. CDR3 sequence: CASSQDRGQRDRVRF. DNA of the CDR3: TGCGCCAGCAGCCAAGATAGAGGCCAGAGGGACCGGGTTCGGTTT.

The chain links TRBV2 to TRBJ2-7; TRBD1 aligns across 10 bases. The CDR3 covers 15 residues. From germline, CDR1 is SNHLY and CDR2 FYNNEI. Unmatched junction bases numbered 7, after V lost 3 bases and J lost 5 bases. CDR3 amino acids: CASSDRDRGIHEQYF. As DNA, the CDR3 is TGTGCCAGCAGTGACCGGGACAGGGGAATCCACGAGCAGTACTTC. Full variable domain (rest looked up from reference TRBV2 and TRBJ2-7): EPEVTQTPSHQVTQMGQEVILRCVPISNHLYFYWYRQILGQKVEFLVSFYNNEISEKSEIFDDQFSVERPDGSNFTLKIRSTKLEDSAMYFCASSDRDRGIHEQYFGPGTRLTVT.

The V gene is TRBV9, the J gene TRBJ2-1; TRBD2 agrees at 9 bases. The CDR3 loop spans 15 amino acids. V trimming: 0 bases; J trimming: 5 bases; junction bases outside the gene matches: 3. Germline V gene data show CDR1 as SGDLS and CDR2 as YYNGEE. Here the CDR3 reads CASSVGLAGHNEQFF. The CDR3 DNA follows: TGTGCCAGCAGCGTAGGCCTAGCGGGACACAATGAGCAGTTCTTC.

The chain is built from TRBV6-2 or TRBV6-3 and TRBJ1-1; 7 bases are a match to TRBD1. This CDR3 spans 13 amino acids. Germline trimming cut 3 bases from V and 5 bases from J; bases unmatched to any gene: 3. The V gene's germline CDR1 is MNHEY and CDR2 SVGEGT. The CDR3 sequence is CASSYGTETEAFF. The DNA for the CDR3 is TGTGCCAGCAGTTATGGGACAGAGACTGAAGCTTTCTTT.

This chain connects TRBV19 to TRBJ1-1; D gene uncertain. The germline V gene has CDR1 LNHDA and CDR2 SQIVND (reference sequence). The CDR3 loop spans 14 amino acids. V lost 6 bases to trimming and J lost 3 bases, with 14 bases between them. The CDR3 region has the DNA TGTGCCAGTAGAAGGAGGTATGAGGACACTGAAGCTTTCTTT. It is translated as CASRRRYEDTEAFF.

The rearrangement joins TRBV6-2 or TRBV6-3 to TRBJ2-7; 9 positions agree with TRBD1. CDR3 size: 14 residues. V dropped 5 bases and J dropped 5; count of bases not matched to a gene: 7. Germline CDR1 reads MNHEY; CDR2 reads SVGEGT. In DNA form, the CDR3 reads TGTGCCAGCAGTCGGGACAGGGCACCTGACGAGCAGTACTTC. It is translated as CASSRDRAPDEQYF.

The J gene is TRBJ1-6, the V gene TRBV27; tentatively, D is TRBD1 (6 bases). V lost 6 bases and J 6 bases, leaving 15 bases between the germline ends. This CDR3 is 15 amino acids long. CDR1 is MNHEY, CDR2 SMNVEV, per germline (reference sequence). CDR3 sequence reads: CASSVFGQINSPLHF. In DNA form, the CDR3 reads TGTGCCAGCAGCGTTTTTGGACAGATTAATTCACCCCTCCACTTT.

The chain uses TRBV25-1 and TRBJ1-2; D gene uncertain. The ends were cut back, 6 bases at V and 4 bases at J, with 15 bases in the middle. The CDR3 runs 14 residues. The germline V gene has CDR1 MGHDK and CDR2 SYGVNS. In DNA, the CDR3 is TGTGCCAGCAGCAACGGGCAGAGAACCTATGGCTACACCTTC. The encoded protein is CASSNGQRTYGYTF.

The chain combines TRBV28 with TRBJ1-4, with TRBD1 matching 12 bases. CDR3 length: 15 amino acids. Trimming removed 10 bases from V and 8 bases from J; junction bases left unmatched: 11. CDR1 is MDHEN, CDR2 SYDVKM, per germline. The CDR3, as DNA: TGTGCCACCACCGGGACAGGGGGCTTTAGAGAAAAACTGTTTTTT. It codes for CATTGTGGFREKLFF.